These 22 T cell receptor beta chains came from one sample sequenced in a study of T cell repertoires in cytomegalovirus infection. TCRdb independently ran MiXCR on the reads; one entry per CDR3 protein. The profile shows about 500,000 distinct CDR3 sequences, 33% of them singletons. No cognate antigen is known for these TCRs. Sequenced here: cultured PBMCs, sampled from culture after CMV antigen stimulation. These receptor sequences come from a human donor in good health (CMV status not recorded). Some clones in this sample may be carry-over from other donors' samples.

The CDR3 region has the DNA TGCAGTGCTAGCAGGGGGGAAGGAGACACTGAAGCTTTCTTT. Translation gives CSASRGEGDTEAFF. The chain recombines TRBV20-1 with TRBJ1-1, with 7 positions matching TRBD1. The CDR3 consists of 14 residues. Trimming cost V 3 bases and J 3 bases; bases outside gene matches: 7. Germline CDR1 reads DFQATT; CDR2 reads SNEGSKA (reference sequence).

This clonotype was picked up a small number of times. In DNA form, the CDR3 reads TGCGCCAGCAGCCAAGACCCGGGACGAAACGATGGCTACACCTTC. As protein: CASSQDPGRNDGYTF. The chain recombines TRBV4-1 with TRBJ1-2; perhaps TRBD1 as D (5 bases). The CDR3 spans 15 residues. V lost 0 bases and J 6 bases, leaving 14 bases between the germline ends. CDR1 is MGHRA and CDR2 is YSYEKL in the germline V gene.

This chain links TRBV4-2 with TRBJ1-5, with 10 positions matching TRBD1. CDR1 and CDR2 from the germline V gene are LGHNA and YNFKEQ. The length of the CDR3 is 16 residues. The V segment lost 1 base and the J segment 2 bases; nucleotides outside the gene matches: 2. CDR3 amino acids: CASSQGGTGGNQPQHF. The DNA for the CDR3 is TGTGCCAGCAGCCAAGGCGGGACAGGGGGCAATCAGCCCCAGCATTTT.

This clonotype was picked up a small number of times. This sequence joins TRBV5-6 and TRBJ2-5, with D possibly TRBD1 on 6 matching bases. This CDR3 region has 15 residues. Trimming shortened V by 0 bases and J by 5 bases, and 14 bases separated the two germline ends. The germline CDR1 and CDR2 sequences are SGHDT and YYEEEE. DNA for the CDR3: TGTGCCAGCAGCTTGGTGACAGGCCATGGGGAGACCCAGTACTTC. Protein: CASSLVTGHGETQYF.

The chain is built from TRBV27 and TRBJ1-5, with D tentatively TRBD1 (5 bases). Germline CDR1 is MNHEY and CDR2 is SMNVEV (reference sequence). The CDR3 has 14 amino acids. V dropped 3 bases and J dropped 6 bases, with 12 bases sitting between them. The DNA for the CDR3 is TGTGCCAGCAGTTTCTCCACTCAGGGTCAGCCCCAGCATTTT. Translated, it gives CASSFSTQGQPQHF.

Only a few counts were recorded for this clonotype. In nucleotides, the CDR3 is TGTGCCAGCACCGTAAAAGGGACTAGCGGGCGATACGAGCAGTACTTC. This encodes CASTVKGTSGRYEQYF. The chain has TRBV6-4 and TRBJ2-7; 12 positions match TRBD2. The CDR3 covers 16 residues. V lost 7 bases, J lost 4 bases, and 11 bases stayed unmatched. Per the germline V gene, CDR1 is MRHNA and CDR2 is SNTAGT.

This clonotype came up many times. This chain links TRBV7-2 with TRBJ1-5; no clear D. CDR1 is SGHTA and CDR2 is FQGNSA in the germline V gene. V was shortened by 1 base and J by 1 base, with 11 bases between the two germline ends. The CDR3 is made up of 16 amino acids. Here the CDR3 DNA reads TGTGCCAGCAGCTTAGGACCCGTGGGCAGCAATCAGCCCCAGCATTTT. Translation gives CASSLGPVGSNQPQHF. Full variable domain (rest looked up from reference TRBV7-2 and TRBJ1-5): GAGVSQSPSNKVTEKGKDVELRCDPISGHTALYWYRQSLGQGLEFLIYFQGNSAPDKSGLPSDRFSAERTGGSVSTLTIQRTQQEDSAVYLCASSLGPVGSNQPQHFGDGTRLSIL.

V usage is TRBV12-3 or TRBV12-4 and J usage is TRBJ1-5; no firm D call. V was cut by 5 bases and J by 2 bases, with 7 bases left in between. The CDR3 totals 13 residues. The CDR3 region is CASSNYGNQPQHF. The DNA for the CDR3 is TGTGCCAGCAGTAACTACGGCAATCAGCCCCAGCATTTT.

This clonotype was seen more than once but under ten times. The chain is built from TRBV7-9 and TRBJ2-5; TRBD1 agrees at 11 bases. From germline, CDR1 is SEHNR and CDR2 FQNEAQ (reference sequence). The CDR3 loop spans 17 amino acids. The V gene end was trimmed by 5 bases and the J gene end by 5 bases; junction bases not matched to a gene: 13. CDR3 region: CASSPELDRGRRETQYF. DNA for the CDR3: TGTGCCAGCAGCCCGGAACTGGACAGGGGGCGAAGGGAGACCCAGTACTTC.

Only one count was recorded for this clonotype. The CDR3 region is CASSGTVKETQYF. As DNA, the CDR3 is TGCGCCAGCAGCGGGACGGTAAAAGAGACCCAGTACTTC. The chain couples TRBV4-3 to TRBJ2-5; either TRBD1 or TRBD2 may supply D (5 bases each). V lost 5 bases, J lost 3 bases, and 10 bases lay in between. This CDR3 spans 13 amino acids. In germline, CDR1 is LGHNA, CDR2 YSLEER.

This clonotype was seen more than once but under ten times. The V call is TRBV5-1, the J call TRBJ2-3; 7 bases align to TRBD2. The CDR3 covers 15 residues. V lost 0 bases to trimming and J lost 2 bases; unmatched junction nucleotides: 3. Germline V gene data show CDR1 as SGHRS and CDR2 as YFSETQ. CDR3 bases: TGCGCCAGCAGCTTGGATCTAGCGGACACAGATACGCAGTATTTT. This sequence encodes CASSLDLADTDTQYF.

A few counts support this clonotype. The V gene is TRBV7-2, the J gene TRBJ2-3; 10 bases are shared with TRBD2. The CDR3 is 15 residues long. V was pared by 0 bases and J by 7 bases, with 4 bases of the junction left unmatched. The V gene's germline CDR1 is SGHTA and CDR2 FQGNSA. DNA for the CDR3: TGTGCCAGCAGCTTAGCAGCGGGAGGGTTCAATACGCAGTATTTT. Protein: CASSLAAGGFNTQYF.

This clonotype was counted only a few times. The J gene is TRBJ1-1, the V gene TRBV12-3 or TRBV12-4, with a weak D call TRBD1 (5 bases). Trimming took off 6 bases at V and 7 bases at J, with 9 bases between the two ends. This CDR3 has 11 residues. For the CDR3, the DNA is TGTGCCAGCAGCTTCCAGGGTGAAGCTTTCTTT. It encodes CASSFQGEAFF.

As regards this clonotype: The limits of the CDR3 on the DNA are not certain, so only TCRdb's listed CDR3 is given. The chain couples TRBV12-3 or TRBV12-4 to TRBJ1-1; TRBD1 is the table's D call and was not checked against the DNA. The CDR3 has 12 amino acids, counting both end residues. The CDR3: CASSSSQGYAFF.

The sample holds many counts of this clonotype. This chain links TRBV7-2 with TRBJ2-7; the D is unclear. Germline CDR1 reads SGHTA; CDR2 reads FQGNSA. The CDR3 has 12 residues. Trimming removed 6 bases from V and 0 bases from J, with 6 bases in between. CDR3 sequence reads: CASSSSSYEQYV. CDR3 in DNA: TGTGCCAGCAGTTCAAGCTCCTACGAGCAGTACGTC.

The CDR3 region is CASSQAGQGGETQYF. Here the CDR3 DNA reads TGCGCCAGCAGCCAGGCCGGACAGGGAGGCGAGACCCAGTACTTC. This chain joins TRBV4-1 and TRBJ2-5; 8 bases agree with TRBD1. Germline loops: CDR1 MGHRA, CDR2 YSYEKL. J gave up 5 bases and V 3 bases, and 8 bases lay outside the gene matches. There are 15 residues in the CDR3.

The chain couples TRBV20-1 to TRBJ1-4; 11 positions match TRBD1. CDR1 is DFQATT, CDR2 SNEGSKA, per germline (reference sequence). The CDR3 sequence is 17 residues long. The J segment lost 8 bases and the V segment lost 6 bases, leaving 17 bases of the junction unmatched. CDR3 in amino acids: CSAASGQGATLEEKLFF. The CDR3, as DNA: TGCAGTGCAGCCTCCGGACAGGGGGCGACGTTGGAGGAAAAACTGTTTTTT.

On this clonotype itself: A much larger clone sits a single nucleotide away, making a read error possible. This CDR3 is CASSLDPYNYGYTF. CDR3 nucleotides: TGTGCCAGCAGCTTAGACCCGTATAACTATGGCTACACCTTC. The J gene is TRBJ1-2, the V gene TRBV7-2, with D hard to call. The CDR3 runs to 14 residues. The germline V gene encodes CDR1 SGHTA and CDR2 FQGNSA. V lost 1 base to trimming and J lost 1 base, with 7 bases between them.

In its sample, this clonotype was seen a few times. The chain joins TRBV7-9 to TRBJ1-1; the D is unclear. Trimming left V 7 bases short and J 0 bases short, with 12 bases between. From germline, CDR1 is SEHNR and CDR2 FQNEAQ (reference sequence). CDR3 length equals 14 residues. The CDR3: CASTLGSVNTEAFF. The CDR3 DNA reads TGTGCCAGCACCCTAGGTTCGGTGAACACTGAAGCTTTCTTT.

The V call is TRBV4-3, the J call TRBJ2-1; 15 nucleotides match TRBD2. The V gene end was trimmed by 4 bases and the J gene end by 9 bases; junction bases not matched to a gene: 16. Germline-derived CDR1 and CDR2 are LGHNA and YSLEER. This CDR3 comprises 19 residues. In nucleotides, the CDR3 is TGCGCCAGCAGCCCTCGGGGGGGACTAGCGGGAGGCGGCGGGGGTGAGCAGTTCTTC. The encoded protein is CASSPRGGLAGGGGGEQFF.

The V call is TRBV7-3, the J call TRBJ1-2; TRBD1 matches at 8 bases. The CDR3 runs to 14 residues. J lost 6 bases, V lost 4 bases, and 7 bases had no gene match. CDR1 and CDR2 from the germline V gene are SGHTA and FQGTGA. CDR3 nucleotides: TGTGCCAGCAGCTATGGACAGGGCCCCGATGGCTACACCTTC. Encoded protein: CASSYGQGPDGYTF.

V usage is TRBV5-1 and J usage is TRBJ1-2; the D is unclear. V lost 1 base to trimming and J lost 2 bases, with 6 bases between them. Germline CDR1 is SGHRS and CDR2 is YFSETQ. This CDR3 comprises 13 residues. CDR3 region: CASSLSENYGYTF. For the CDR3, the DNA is TGCGCCAGCAGCTTGTCAGAAAACTATGGCTACACCTTC.